Presented here are 24 T cell receptor beta chains from one specimen sequenced in a study of CD8 T cells in ankylosing spondylitis. TCRdb analysed the 5' RACE reads with MiXCR anew, one entry per CDR3 protein. The sample has about 240,000 distinct CDR3 sequences, approximately 9% seen once; the top ten hold 6.8%. The material sequenced was blood, either unsorted or a sorted T cell fraction (not recorded which). These receptors came from a male donor with ankylosing spondylitis or in good health (not recorded which).

This clonotype was seen many times. This chain links TRBV9 with TRBJ2-7; D gene unclear. From germline, CDR1 is SGDLS and CDR2 YYNGEE. This CDR3 has 15 residues. Deletions cut 0 bases from V and 2 bases from J, with 12 bases between. This chain's CDR3 is CASSVDSGLAYEQYF. CDR3 sequence (DNA): TGTGCCAGCAGCGTAGATTCGGGCTTAGCCTACGAGCAGTACTTC.

This clonotype came up many times. The CDR3 coding sequence is TGCAGTGCTGGGACAGGGGGCGGCTATGGCTACACCTTC. Its translation: CSAGTGGGYGYTF. V gene TRBV20-1 combines with J gene TRBJ1-2, with 12 nucleotides matching TRBD1. Trimming at V came to 5 bases and at J to 4 bases, leaving 2 bases not matched to a gene. The CDR3 is made up of 13 amino acids. The germline V gene encodes CDR1 DFQATT and CDR2 SNEGSKA (reference sequence).

This clonotype ranks as medium-sized. This chain joins TRBV5-1 and TRBJ1-1, with D perhaps matching TRBD1 (5 bases). The CDR3 length is 14 residues. Trimming removed 3 bases at V and 0 bases at J, with 9 bases between. Germline V gene data show CDR1 as SGHRS and CDR2 as YFSETQ. The chain's CDR3 is CASSSRGVNTEAFF. The DNA for the CDR3 is TGCGCCAGCAGCTCTAGGGGAGTGAACACTGAAGCTTTCTTT.

This clonotype has a handful of counts. The V gene is TRBV20-1, the J gene TRBJ1-1; the D is unclear. Germline CDR1 is DFQATT and CDR2 is SNEGSKA (reference sequence). V was pared by 1 base and J by 1 base, with 10 bases between. The CDR3 has 14 residues. The CDR3 is CSARVGGKNTEAFF. CDR3 nucleotides: TGCAGTGCTAGAGTTGGAGGGAAGAACACTGAAGCTTTCTTT.

This clonotype was recorded many times. The chain uses TRBV9 and TRBJ2-1; 10 nucleotides line up with TRBD2. V gave up 4 bases and J gave up 5 bases; unmatched junction bases: 9. The CDR3 contains 16 residues. Germline V gene data show CDR1 as SGDLS and CDR2 as YYNGEE. The CDR3 loop is CASSPTGLATHNEQFF. The DNA of the CDR3 is TGTGCCAGCAGCCCGACGGGACTAGCGACGCACAATGAGCAGTTCTTC.

This clonotype was counted only a few times. The chain has TRBV27 and TRBJ1-4; 7 bases are shared with TRBD1. J was trimmed by 5 bases and V by 3 bases; bases with no gene match: 6. Germline values: CDR1 MNHEY, CDR2 SMNVEV (reference sequence). The CDR3 covers 15 residues. CDR3: CASSLRWTGNEKLFF. CDR3 nucleotide sequence: TGTGCCAGCAGTTTGAGATGGACAGGAAATGAAAAACTGTTTTTT.

This clonotype was picked up many times. The chain employs TRBV10-2 and TRBJ1-5; D gene uncertain. Germline V CDR1 and CDR2: WSHSY, SAAADI. The CDR3 runs to 13 residues. Trimming removed 4 bases from V and 7 bases from J, with 11 bases in between. This chain's CDR3 is CASSGGNRQPQHF. The CDR3 DNA reads TGCGCCAGCAGTGGGGGTAATCGACAGCCCCAGCATTTT.

This clonotype has a count of ten or more. The chain recombines TRBV20-1 with TRBJ2-1; tentatively, D is TRBD2 (5 bases). V gave up 3 bases and J gave up 0 bases, with 9 bases separating them. Germline CDR1 is DFQATT and CDR2 is SNEGSKA (reference sequence). The CDR3 runs to 14 residues. CDR3 bases: TGCAGTGCTAGGGACTGGAGCTCCTACAATGAGCAGTTCTTC. Its translation: CSARDWSSYNEQFF.

V gene TRBV27 combines with J gene TRBJ2-7; a possible D gene is TRBD2 (5 bases). Germline loops: CDR1 MNHEY, CDR2 SMNVEV (reference sequence). V was cut by 8 bases and J by 1 base, with 12 bases left in between. The CDR3 is 13 residues long. In DNA, the CDR3 is TGTGCCAGCTCGGGGTGGAAGTCCTACGAGCAGTACTTC. This codes for CASSGWKSYEQYF.

The sample holds a few counts of this clonotype. This chain joins TRBV15 and TRBJ2-1; no reliable D call. Germline V CDR1 and CDR2: LNHNV, YYDKDF (reference sequence). This CDR3 comprises 13 residues. The V gene lost 5 bases and the J gene lost 6 bases, with 11 bases spanning the gap. CDR3 region: CATSPDRSNEQFF. The DNA for the CDR3 is TGTGCCACCAGCCCAGATAGATCCAATGAGCAGTTCTTC.

This clonotype showed up many times. This chain links TRBV6-2 or TRBV6-3 with TRBJ2-7; 7 bases are shared with TRBD1. The J segment lost 0 bases and the V segment lost 5 bases, leaving 13 bases of the junction unmatched. The CDR3 is 17 residues long. Germline V lookup: CDR1 MNHEY, CDR2 SVGEGT. This CDR3 is CASSPALRDSRSYEQYF. The CDR3, as DNA: TGTGCCAGCAGTCCCGCCCTCCGGGACAGCCGCTCCTACGAGCAGTACTTC.

This clonotype was picked up a small number of times. A much larger clonotype is one base distant, so this may be a read error. V is TRBV20-1 and J is TRBJ2-1; D is possibly TRBD2 (5 bases). Germline V CDR1 and CDR2: DFQATT, SNEGSKA (reference sequence). The CDR3 length is 18 residues. The CDR3: CRAPDEDSPPSSYNEQFF. Written as DNA, the CDR3 is TGCAGGGCCCCGGACGAGGACTCCCCTCCGAGCTCCTACAATGAGCAGTTCTTC.

This clonotype came up many times. The chain uses TRBV29-1 and TRBJ2-6; D gene ambiguous. Germline CDR1 and CDR2: SQVTM and ANQGSEA. V was clipped by 3 bases and J by 0 bases, with 6 bases between them. The CDR3 extends over 14 amino acids. The chain's CDR3 is CSVDSSSGANVLTF. The CDR3 DNA is TGCAGCGTTGACAGCAGCTCTGGGGCCAACGTCCTGACTTTC.

This clonotype showed up many times. The V gene is TRBV4-2, the J gene TRBJ2-7; unclear D gene. In germline, CDR1 is LGHNA, CDR2 YNFKEQ. V gave up 3 bases and J gave up 10 bases, with 16 bases separating them. The CDR3 is made up of 13 amino acids. The CDR3 DNA is TGTGCCAGCAGCCAGACGAAGGGAACGGAACAGTACTTC. Translation gives CASSQTKGTEQYF.

This clonotype was counted many times. The rearrangement links TRBV27 to TRBJ1-1; no definite D call. From germline, CDR1 is MNHEY and CDR2 SMNVEV (reference sequence). With 5 bases removed from V and 4 bases from J, the gap between germline ends came to 17 bases. This CDR3 is built from 15 residues. The CDR3 sequence is CASSPSRTPGTEAFF. The CDR3 nucleotides are TGTGCCAGCAGTCCCTCGAGAACCCCGGGCACTGAAGCTTTCTTT.

Ten or more counts support this clonotype. The J gene is TRBJ2-7, the V gene TRBV6-1; TRBD2 agrees at 8 bases. With V trimmed by 6 bases and J by 1 base, 11 bases remained unmatched. The CDR3 is made up of 16 amino acids. Germline lookup yields CDR1 MNHNS and CDR2 SASEGT. The CDR3, as DNA: TGTGCCAGCAGAACGAGGGGCGGGGGGATTTCCTACGAGCAGTACTTC. It is translated as CASRTRGGGISYEQYF.

This clonotype has only a few counts. The chain recombines TRBV7-2 with TRBJ2-3; 9 bases fit TRBD1. Per germline, CDR1 SGHTA and CDR2 FQGNSA. V shed 2 bases, J shed 7 bases, and the junction held 10 bases outside the gene matches. The CDR3 runs to 16 residues. The CDR3 DNA reads as TGTGCCAGCAGCTTATTCTCCGGGACAGGGCAATATACGCAGTATTTT. Encoded protein: CASSLFSGTGQYTQYF.

Only a few counts were recorded for this clonotype. The chain employs TRBV11-2 and TRBJ1-6, with unresolved D. Germline V gene lookup returns CDR1 SGHAT and CDR2 FQNNGV. The CDR3 has 13 residues. V was clipped by 5 bases and J by 10 bases, with 12 bases between them. The CDR3 sequence: CASSVRRGSPLHF. The CDR3 nucleotides read TGTGCCAGCAGCGTCCGTCGTGGCTCACCCCTCCACTTT.

As for this clonotype: A much larger clone lies one base from this, so it may be a read error. The gene calls are TRBV6-2 or TRBV6-3 and TRBJ2-3; tentatively, D is TRBD2 (6 bases). The germline CDR1 and CDR2 sequences are MNHEY and SVGEGT. V lost 4 bases, J lost 2 bases, and 16 bases lay in between. This CDR3 contains 16 residues. Written as DNA, the CDR3 is TGTGCCAGCAGTTCTCAGCGGGTGGGCTACACAGATACGCAGTATTTT. It yields the protein CASSSQRVGYTDTQYF.

This clonotype was seen ten or more times. The rearrangement joins TRBV11-1 to TRBJ2-1; 9 bases agree with TRBD1. With V trimmed by 5 bases and J by 2 bases, 7 bases remained unmatched. This CDR3 comprises 16 residues. Germline CDR1 SGHAT, CDR2 FQDESV (reference sequence). Here the CDR3 reads CASSQWDRDTYNEQFF. The CDR3, as DNA: TGTGCCAGCAGCCAATGGGACAGGGATACCTACAATGAGCAGTTCTTC.

This clonotype was picked up many times. The J gene is TRBJ1-6, the V gene TRBV5-1; D ambiguous. The CDR3 has 15 residues. The V and J ends lost 4 bases and 12 bases respectively, with 20 bases between them. Germline CDR1 is SGHRS and CDR2 is YFSETQ. CDR3 in amino acids: CASSPQDRQFEPLHF. DNA of the CDR3: TGCGCCAGCAGCCCCCAGGACCGACAATTTGAACCCCTCCACTTT.

Many counts were recorded for this clonotype. This chain joins TRBV30 and TRBJ2-1, with unresolved D. The germline V and J ends were trimmed by 3 bases and 7 bases, with 7 bases remaining between them. The CDR3 loop spans 11 amino acids. CDR1 is GTSNPN and CDR2 is SVGIG in the germline V gene (reference sequence). CDR3 protein: CAWSVRNEQFF. The CDR3 DNA reads as TGTGCCTGGAGCGTCAGGAATGAGCAGTTCTTC.

There are many counts of this clonotype. The V gene is TRBV12-3 or TRBV12-4, the J gene TRBJ2-7; TRBD1 matches at 7 bases. With V trimmed by 6 bases and J by 7 bases, 9 bases remained unmatched. The CDR3 is 13 amino acids. In nucleotides, the CDR3 is TGTGCCAGCAGGTCACATCAGGGGGAAGAGCAGTACTTC. Amino acids: CASRSHQGEEQYF.

Many counts were recorded for this clonotype. The chain carries TRBV4-1 and TRBJ2-7; D tentatively fits TRBD1 or TRBD2 (5 bases each). V gave up 1 base and J gave up 3 bases, with 16 bases separating them. CDR1 and CDR2 from the germline V gene are MGHRA and YSYEKL. The CDR3 contains 16 residues. CDR3 in amino acids: CASSQVYSGTNYEQYF. The CDR3 region has the DNA TGCGCCAGCAGCCAAGTCTACTCCGGGACGAACTACGAGCAGTACTTC.